A single sample gave rise to the 18 T cell receptor beta chains below, sequenced in a study of OX40 agonist ivuxolimab in advanced cancers. Only in-frame clones appear in the TCRdb table, and some are missing; sequencing was by immunoSEQ multiplex PCR. The data contain 58,000 or so clones, approximately 83% of them singletons. The sample here was CD4+ or CD8+ T cells sorted from blood, taken in a trial of the OX40 agonist ivuxolimab. These receptors were obtained from an adult with an advanced solid tumor such as melanoma, head and neck, liver or kidney cancer.

This clone was counted only a few times. This chain uses TRBV25-1 with TRBJ1-6; 7 bases align to TRBD1. CDR1 and CDR2 (germline): MGHDK, SYGVNS. The CDR3 totals 14 residues. V trimming: 3 bases; J trimming: 5 bases; junction bases outside the gene matches: 1. The CDR3 DNA reads as TGTGCCAGCAGTGAGACAGGGCATAATTCACCCCTCCACTTT. Protein sequence: CASSETGHNSPLHF.

V usage is TRBV4-2 and J usage is TRBJ2-1; maybe TRBD1 (6 bases). V was clipped by 3 bases and J by 6 bases, with 18 bases between them. The length of the CDR3 is 16 residues. Germline values: CDR1 LGHNA, CDR2 YNFKEQ. CDR3 amino acids: CASSHAGTGLGNEQFF. The CDR3 bases are TGTGCCAGCAGCCATGCCGGTACAGGGTTGGGCAATGAGCAGTTCTTC.

CDR3 sequence (DNA): TGTGCCAGCATGGAGGGGCGCTTTGTTATCGAGCAGTACTTC. Translating gives CASMEGRFVIEQYF. The chain combines TRBV2 with TRBJ2-7, with a weak D call TRBD2 (6 bases). Trimming took 7 bases from V and 6 from J, leaving 19 bases between them. CDR1 is SNHLY and CDR2 is FYNNEI in the germline V gene. The CDR3 loop spans 14 amino acids.

CDR3 residues: CASSLLGPTEQYF. The CDR3 nucleotides read TGTGCCAGCAGCTTGTTAGGCCCGACCGAGCAGTACTTC. The chain links TRBV5-6 to TRBJ2-7, with D hard to call. This CDR3 is 13 amino acids long. Germline values: CDR1 SGHDT, CDR2 YYEEEE. V lost 1 base to trimming and J lost 6 bases, with 11 bases between them. The variable domain in full, with the rest retrieved from reference TRBV5-6 and TRBJ2-7, is DAGVTQSPTHLIKTRGQQVTLRCSPKSGHDTVSWYQQALGQGPQFIFQYYEEEERQRGNFPDRFSGHQFPNYSSELNVNALLLGDSALYLCASSLLGPTEQYFGPGTRLTVT.

V usage is TRBV5-1 and J usage is TRBJ2-2; 8 bases agree with TRBD2. The CDR3 totals 13 residues. With V trimmed by 4 bases and J by 5 bases, 1 base remained unmatched. The V gene's germline CDR1 is SGHRS and CDR2 YFSETQ. CDR3 nucleotides: TGCGCCAGCAGCCCGGGAGGGACCGGGGAGCTGTTTTTT. Encoded protein: CASSPGGTGELFF.

The V gene is TRBV5-8, the J gene TRBJ2-5; D is perhaps TRBD2 (6 bases). V was clipped by 6 bases and J by 6 bases, with 18 bases between them. Germline CDR1 reads SGHTS; CDR2 reads YDEGEE. The CDR3 has 14 amino acids. As DNA, the CDR3 is TGTGCCAGCACCCCGACGGAGGGGACGAAGACCCAGTACTTC. It is translated as CASTPTEGTKTQYF.

This clone turned up a few times. V gene TRBV14 combines with J gene TRBJ2-3, with D unresolved. This CDR3 spans 16 amino acids. V lost 2 bases to trimming and J lost 0 bases, with 12 bases between them. Germline loops: CDR1 SGHDN, CDR2 FVKESK. The CDR3, as DNA: TGTGCCAGCAGCCAACGTCAGCCCTTTAGCACAGATACGCAGTATTTT. Encoded protein: CASSQRQPFSTDTQYF.

The chain has TRBV2 and TRBJ1-5; D might be TRBD1 (6 bases). Between the trimmed V and J ends, which lost 7 bases and 3 bases, there was a span of 13 bases. Per the germline V gene, CDR1 is SNHLY and CDR2 is FYNNEI. The CDR3 consists of 14 residues. The CDR3 region has the DNA TGTGCCAGCAACCGCCGGGACACCAATCAGCCCCAGCATTTT. Its translation: CASNRRDTNQPQHF. Full variable domain (rest looked up from reference TRBV2 and TRBJ1-5): EPEVTQTPSHQVTQMGQEVILRCVPISNHLYFYWYRQILGQKVEFLVSFYNNEISEKSEIFDDQFSVERPDGSNFTLKIRSTKLEDSAMYFCASNRRDTNQPQHFGDGTRLSIL.

The chain has TRBV9 and TRBJ2-1; D unresolved. V shed 3 bases and J shed 8 bases, with 15 bases lying between them. The CDR3 covers 14 residues. Germline assignment: CDR1 SGDLS and CDR2 YYNGEE. DNA of the CDR3: TGTGCCAGCAGCGCGGTGGCTAGTTGGGATGAGCAGTTCTTC. Its translation is CASSAVASWDEQFF.

The V and J genes are TRBV6-1 and TRBJ1-5; D call uncertain. In germline, CDR1 is MNHNS, CDR2 SASEGT. The CDR3 is 15 residues long. Trimming removed 2 bases from V and 10 bases from J, with 18 bases in between. DNA for the CDR3: TGTGCCAGCAGTGAATTTGGCTACGCAATCAAACCCCAGCATTTT. Translation gives CASSEFGYAIKPQHF.

The J gene is TRBJ1-1, the V gene TRBV5-1; D perhaps matches TRBD1 (5 bases). Germline assignment: CDR1 SGHRS and CDR2 YFSETQ. Trimming stripped 1 base from V and 6 bases from J, with 7 bases between. CDR3 size: 12 residues. The CDR3 nucleotides read TGCGCCAGCAGCTTGAGGGGTCCTGAAGCTTTCTTT. Protein: CASSLRGPEAFF.

The rearrangement links TRBV28 to TRBJ1-4; D is undetermined. V lost 8 bases, J lost 4 bases, and 8 bases lay in between. Germline values: CDR1 MDHEN, CDR2 SYDVKM. The length of the CDR3 is 12 residues. The CDR3: CASVTGNEKLFF. CDR3 nucleotides: TGTGCCAGCGTCACCGGTAATGAAAAACTGTTTTTT. Complete variable domain (other parts from reference TRBV28 and TRBJ1-4): DVKVTQSSRYLVKRTGEKVFLECVQDMDHENMFWYRQDPGLGLRLIYFSYDVKMKEKGDIPEGYSVSREKKERFSLILESASTNQTSMYLCASVTGNEKLFFGSGTQLSVL.

The chain carries TRBV2 and TRBJ2-3; possible D gene TRBD1, 6 bases. The CDR3 loop spans 16 amino acids. V was trimmed by 7 bases and J by 0 bases, leaving 17 bases between them. Germline lookup yields CDR1 SNHLY and CDR2 FYNNEI. This CDR3 is CASNRPGTPSTDTQYF. The CDR3 bases are TGTGCCAGCAATCGCCCGGGGACACCTAGCACAGATACGCAGTATTTT.

The chain joins TRBV30 to TRBJ1-6; D unresolved. CDR3 length: 14 residues. V was pared by 2 bases and J by 7 bases, with 12 bases between. The germline V gene has CDR1 GTSNPN and CDR2 SVGIG (reference sequence). Here the CDR3 reads CAWSLRTLNSPLHF. The DNA of the CDR3 is TGTGCCTGGAGTCTGAGGACCTTGAATTCACCCCTCCACTTT.

The chain uses TRBV5-1 and TRBJ2-1; the D gene is possibly TRBD1 (6 bases). This CDR3 has 16 residues. The V end was cut by 4 bases, the J end by 7 bases, with 21 bases between. The germline V gene encodes CDR1 SGHRS and CDR2 YFSETQ. Here the CDR3 DNA reads TGCGCCAGCAGCCAGGAGGCCAGGGGCGGACATAATGAGCAGTTCTTC. This translates into CASSQEARGGHNEQFF. Combining the CDR3 with reference TRBV5-1 and TRBJ2-1 gives the whole variable domain KAGVTQTPRYLIKTRGQQVTLSCSPISGHRSVSWYQQTPGQGLQFLFEYFSETQRNKGNFPGRFSGRQFSNSRSEMNVSTLELGDSALYLCASSQEARGGHNEQFFGPGTRLTVL.

V gene TRBV28 combines with J gene TRBJ1-2; a possible D gene is TRBD1 (5 bases). Trimming removed 5 bases at V and 5 bases at J, with 12 bases between. Germline CDR1 is MDHEN and CDR2 is SYDVKM. CDR3 size: 13 residues. CDR3 sequence (DNA): TGTGCCAGCAGTCAAGAGGGACGGTATGGCTACACCTTC. Translating gives CASSQEGRYGYTF.

A single count supports this clone. This sequence joins TRBV29-1 and TRBJ2-5, with 7 bases that match TRBD2. The germline V gene encodes CDR1 SQVTM and CDR2 ANQGSEA. Losses at the gene ends were 6 bases for V and 5 bases for J; bases not matched to a gene: 15. CDR3 length: 15 amino acids. The DNA for the CDR3 is TGCAGCGTGTTGGGTGGGGAGGGCGCCGGGGAGACCCAGTACTTC. It yields the protein CSVLGGEGAGETQYF.

The chain employs TRBV10-3 and TRBJ2-3; 11 nucleotides match TRBD2. V lost 6 bases and J lost 0; bases outside the gene matches: 8. The CDR3 totals 17 residues. Germline lookup yields CDR1 ENHRY and CDR2 SYGVKD. The CDR3 coding sequence is TGTGCCATCAGGCCGGGACTAGCGGTGTCTAGCACAGATACGCAGTATTTT. Protein product: CAIRPGLAVSSTDTQYF.